This TCR beta chain was sequenced in a study of OX40 agonist ivuxolimab in advanced cancers. The data were produced by immunoSEQ multiplex PCR, yet TCRdb's version contains in-frame clones alone and is incomplete. The table includes around 100,000 clones, around 87% detected once. Germline CDR1 reads MNHNS; CDR2 reads SASEGT. Trimming took off 5 bases at V and 2 bases at J, with 9 bases between the two ends. CDR3 length: 13 residues. This clone was detected only once. The sample consisted of CD4+ or CD8+ T cells sorted from blood, taken in a trial of the OX40 agonist ivuxolimab. The origin of this receptor is an adult with an advanced solid tumor such as melanoma, head and neck, liver or kidney cancer. The rearrangement joins TRBV6-1 to TRBJ2-5; D is undetermined. DNA for the CDR3: TGTGCCAGCAGTCCAGACCTTCAAGAGACCCAGTACTTC. Protein sequence: CASSPDLQETQYF.